The 6 T cell receptor beta chains reported below all come from one sample, sequenced in a study of PD-1 blockade in classical Hodgkin lymphoma. Generated by immunoSEQ multiplex PCR, the TCRdb table keeps only in-frame clones and is missing some. The table records more than 140,000 clones, 78% of them present only once. Every patient relapsed after autologous stem cell transplantation, and brentuximab vedotin exposure varied. The material sequenced was peripheral blood mononuclear cells (PBMCs), taken before the second cycle of nivolumab. These receptor sequences come from a human donor with classical Hodgkin lymphoma.

The rearrangement joins TRBV7-3 to TRBJ2-1; D not resolved. Trimming took 1 base from V and 2 from J, leaving 6 bases between them. The V gene's germline CDR1 is SGHTA and CDR2 FQGTGA. CDR3 length equals 14 residues. CDR3 coding DNA: TGTGCCAGCAGCTTAAAGGGCCCCTACAATGAGCAGTTCTTC. It encodes CASSLKGPYNEQFF.

The chain is built from TRBV5-4 and TRBJ2-7, with TRBD1 matching over 9 bases. Germline V CDR1 and CDR2: SGHNT, YYREEE (reference sequence). The CDR3 consists of 13 residues. V was clipped by 3 bases and J by 5 bases; unmatched bases: 3. CDR3 residues: CASSSDRGHEQYF. DNA of the CDR3: TGTGCCAGCAGCTCGGACAGGGGCCACGAGCAGTACTTC.

This clone was detected a few times. Distinct nucleotide sequences in the sample also encode this CDR3. The V gene is TRBV18, the J gene TRBJ1-3; no clear D. CDR1 and CDR2 (germline): KGHSH, LQKENI. V lost 1 base and J lost 1, with 5 bases in between. This CDR3 spans 14 amino acids. The chain's CDR3 is CASSPQGSGNTIYF. The CDR3 coding sequence is TGTGCCAGCTCACCACAGGGATCTGGAAACACCATATATTTT.

J is TRBJ2-3 and V is TRBV9, with a weak D call TRBD2 (6 bases). Trimming cost V 0 bases and J 2 bases, with 13 bases left between them. The CDR3 length is 16 residues. Per germline, CDR1 SGDLS and CDR2 YYNGEE. The CDR3 reads CASSVGSQRVTDTQYF. The CDR3 DNA sequence: TGTGCCAGCAGCGTAGGTTCACAGCGGGTCACAGATACGCAGTATTTT. Combining the CDR3 with reference TRBV9 and TRBJ2-3 gives the whole variable domain DSGVTQTPKHLITATGQRVTLRCSPRSGDLSVYWYQQSLDQGLQFLIQYYNGEERAKGNILERFSAQQFPDLHSELNLSSLELGDSALYFCASSVGSQRVTDTQYFGPGTRLTVL.

This chain joins TRBV9 and TRBJ2-2; 13 bases are shared with TRBD2. This CDR3 region has 17 residues. Germline loops: CDR1 SGDLS, CDR2 YYNGEE. V was clipped by 5 bases and J by 1 base; unmatched bases: 5. The CDR3 sequence: CASRATSGGVNTGELFF. CDR3 in DNA: TGTGCCAGCAGAGCTACTAGCGGGGGGGTGAACACCGGGGAGCTGTTTTTT.

This chain joins TRBV7-9 and TRBJ1-1, with D perhaps matching TRBD1 (5 bases). Germline values: CDR1 SEHNR, CDR2 FQNEAQ (reference sequence). The CDR3 extends over 14 amino acids. V was pared by 2 bases and J by 0 bases, with 7 bases between. Here the CDR3 reads CASSLMGVNTEAFF. CDR3 coding DNA: TGTGCCAGCAGCTTAATGGGGGTGAACACTGAAGCTTTCTTT.